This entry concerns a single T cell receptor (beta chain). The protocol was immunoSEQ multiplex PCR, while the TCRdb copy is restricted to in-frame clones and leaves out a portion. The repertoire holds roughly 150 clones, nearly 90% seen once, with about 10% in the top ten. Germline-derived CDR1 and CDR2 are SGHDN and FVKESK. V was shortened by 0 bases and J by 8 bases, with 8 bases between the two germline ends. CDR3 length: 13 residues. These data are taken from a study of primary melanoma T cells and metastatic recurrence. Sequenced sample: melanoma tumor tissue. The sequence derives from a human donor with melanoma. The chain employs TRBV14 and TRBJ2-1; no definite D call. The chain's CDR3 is CASSQDGFHEQFF. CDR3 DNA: TGTGCCAGCAGCCAAGATGGCTTCCATGAGCAGTTCTTC.